A single sample gave rise to the 23 T cell receptor beta chains below, sequenced in a study of T cell changes during pregnancy in multiple sclerosis. Produced via immunoSEQ multiplex PCR; TCRdb's table is partial and in-frame only. This sample has 40,000 to 60,000 clones, with around 94% found just once. The specimen was CD4+ T cells from peripheral blood mononuclear cells, collected in the third trimester of pregnancy. These receptors were taken from a female donor with multiple sclerosis, enrolled in a pregnancy study.

The V gene is TRBV28, the J gene TRBJ1-1; TRBD1 might be the D (5 bases). V was pared by 2 bases and J by 6 bases, with 13 bases between. This CDR3 has 14 residues. CDR1 and CDR2 from the germline V gene are MDHEN and SYDVKM. CDR3 residues: CASSLTSGGPEAFF. The CDR3 nucleotides are TGTGCCAGCAGTTTAACCTCGGGGGGACCTGAAGCTTTCTTT.

This sequence joins TRBV7-9 and TRBJ1-1; 8 bases map to TRBD1. The CDR3 covers 16 residues. The V gene end was trimmed by 5 bases and the J gene end by 2 bases; junction bases not matched to a gene: 10. Looked up from germline, CDR1 is SEHNR and CDR2 is FQNEAQ (reference sequence). This CDR3 reads CASSPTSTGVNTEAFF. The CDR3 region has the DNA TGTGCCAGCAGCCCGACTTCGACAGGGGTCAACACTGAAGCTTTCTTT.

The V gene is TRBV19, the J gene TRBJ2-2; D might be TRBD1 (8 bases). CDR1 and CDR2 from the germline V gene are LNHDA and SQIVND (reference sequence). This CDR3 is 14 amino acids long. Trimming stripped 5 bases from V and 5 bases from J, with 12 bases between. The CDR3 sequence is CASSSQGGTGELFF. CDR3 DNA sequence: TGTGCCAGTAGTTCACAGGGGGGGACCGGGGAGCTGTTTTTT.

The CDR3 bases are TGTGCCAGCAGCTTAGTTCTGGGACAGGGGTCCACCGGGGAGCTGTTTTTT. It encodes CASSLVLGQGSTGELFF. The chain is built from TRBV7-9 and TRBJ2-2; TRBD1 agrees at 10 bases. The CDR3 has 17 residues. The ends lost 1 base at V and 4 bases at J; junction bases unmatched: 6. Germline V lookup: CDR1 SEHNR, CDR2 FQNEAQ (reference sequence).

This chain connects TRBV5-6 to TRBJ1-3; perhaps TRBD1 as D (5 bases). Germline V lookup: CDR1 SGHDT, CDR2 YYEEEE. V was clipped by 0 bases and J by 2 bases, with 12 bases between them. The CDR3 covers 16 residues. The CDR3 sequence: CASSLAGGLPGNTIYF. The CDR3, as DNA: TGTGCCAGCAGCTTGGCCGGGGGACTACCTGGAAACACCATATATTTT.

This rearrangement joins TRBV9 to TRBJ2-5; 9 positions match TRBD2. The CDR3 length is 16 residues. The ends lost 0 bases at V and 5 bases at J; junction bases unmatched: 8. Germline V gene lookup returns CDR1 SGDLS and CDR2 YYNGEE. The CDR3 DNA reads TGTGCCAGCAGCGTAGGAGTAGCGGGAGACAGGGAGACCCAGTACTTC. It encodes CASSVGVAGDRETQYF. Using reference TRBV9 and TRBJ2-5 for the parts outside the CDR3, the full variable domain is DSGVTQTPKHLITATGQRVTLRCSPRSGDLSVYWYQQSLDQGLQFLIQYYNGEERAKGNILERFSAQQFPDLHSELNLSSLELGDSALYFCASSVGVAGDRETQYFGPGTRLLVL.

The genes are TRBV7-2 and TRBJ1-1, with a possible D match to TRBD1 (5 bases). V lost 4 bases, J lost 5 bases, and 14 bases lay in between. Germline values: CDR1 SGHTA, CDR2 FQGNSA. The CDR3 is 14 residues long. The CDR3 is CASSSLGLVTEAFF. Here the CDR3 DNA reads TGTGCCAGCAGCTCGTTGGGGCTTGTAACTGAAGCTTTCTTT.

The chain is built from TRBV27 and TRBJ2-7; no reliable D call. The CDR3 loop spans 14 amino acids. Trimming cost V 0 bases and J 3 bases, with 9 bases left between them. CDR1 is MNHEY and CDR2 is SMNVEV in the germline V gene (reference sequence). This CDR3 reads CASSLSSAHYEQYF. The DNA of the CDR3 is TGTGCCAGCAGTTTATCGAGCGCCCACTACGAGCAGTACTTC.

The V call is TRBV6-4, the J call TRBJ2-2; D might be TRBD1 (5 bases). The V end was cut by 6 bases, the J end by 3 bases, with 8 bases between. The CDR3 sequence is 13 residues long. In germline, CDR1 is MRHNA, CDR2 SNTAGT. In DNA form, the CDR3 reads TGTGCCAGCAGGGGGCAGTACACCGGGGAGCTGTTTTTT. This codes for CASRGQYTGELFF.

The chain recombines TRBV5-8 with TRBJ1-5, with 7 nucleotides matching TRBD1. The CDR3 consists of 15 residues. Germline CDR1 reads SGHTS; CDR2 reads YDEGEE. The J segment lost 7 bases and the V segment lost 0 bases, leaving 7 bases of the junction unmatched. CDR3 protein: CASSLEGASQQPQHF. CDR3 in DNA: TGTGCCAGCAGCTTGGAGGGGGCGAGTCAACAGCCCCAGCATTTT.

V usage is TRBV13 and J usage is TRBJ2-1, with D possibly matching TRBD1 (6 bases). Germline CDR1 PRHDT, CDR2 FYEKMQ (reference sequence). Deletions cut 5 bases from V and 2 bases from J, with 22 bases between. This CDR3 has 18 residues. CDR3 loop: CASSPPGVRGEPYNEQFF. CDR3 DNA sequence: TGTGCCAGCAGCCCCCCAGGGGTGAGGGGCGAACCCTACAATGAGCAGTTCTTC.

The CDR3: CASSPGLAGPNEQFF. CDR3 in DNA: TGTGCCAGCAGCCCGGGACTAGCGGGCCCCAATGAGCAGTTCTTC. This rearrangement joins TRBV6-5 to TRBJ2-1; TRBD2 matches 12 bases. V dropped 6 bases and J dropped 6; count of bases not matched to a gene: 6. The CDR3 is 15 amino acids. Germline V lookup: CDR1 MNHEY, CDR2 SVGAGI.

The chain uses TRBV19 and TRBJ1-1; the D gene is possibly TRBD1 (6 bases). In germline, CDR1 is LNHDA, CDR2 SQIVND (reference sequence). The V end was cut by 4 bases, the J end by 5 bases, with 14 bases between. This CDR3 comprises 14 residues. The CDR3 protein is CASSTRGEGTEAFF. DNA for the CDR3: TGTGCCAGTAGTACCAGGGGTGAGGGGACTGAAGCTTTCTTT.

This sequence joins TRBV5-4 and TRBJ2-1; D gene ambiguous. V lost 4 bases to trimming and J lost 0 bases, with 14 bases between them. CDR1 is SGHNT and CDR2 is YYREEE in the germline V gene (reference sequence). CDR3 length: 16 residues. As DNA, the CDR3 is TGTGCCAGCAGCCCCATTACCCCGGGCTCCTACAATGAGCAGTTCTTC. Protein product: CASSPITPGSYNEQFF.

The CDR3 loop is CASRVGRGTYEQYF. CDR3 nucleotide sequence: TGTGCCAGCAGGGTTGGACGGGGGACCTACGAGCAGTACTTC. V gene TRBV2 combines with J gene TRBJ2-7; the D gene is possibly TRBD2 (6 bases). The ends were cut back, 6 bases at V and 2 bases at J, with 14 bases in the middle. This CDR3 has 14 residues. Germline V lookup: CDR1 SNHLY, CDR2 FYNNEI.

The J gene is TRBJ2-7, the V gene TRBV7-2; 7 nucleotides match TRBD2. CDR1 and CDR2 (germline): SGHTA, FQGNSA. Losses at the gene ends were 5 bases for V and 4 bases for J; bases not matched to a gene: 5. The CDR3 is made up of 13 amino acids. CDR3 DNA: TGTGCCAGCAGCCGGGACTATGATTACGAGCAGTACTTC. Protein: CASSRDYDYEQYF.

Only one count was recorded for this clone. The chain recombines TRBV7-9 with TRBJ1-2, with a weak D call TRBD1 (5 bases). Trimming cost V 1 base and J 4 bases, with 13 bases left between them. Per the germline V gene, CDR1 is SEHNR and CDR2 is FQNEAQ (reference sequence). This CDR3 has 15 residues. In nucleotides, the CDR3 is TGTGCCAGCAGCTTAGAGCAGGGAACAGTCTATGGCTACACCTTC. Residues: CASSLEQGTVYGYTF.

This clone was recorded only once. The rearrangement uses TRBV29-1 and TRBJ2-7; D might be TRBD2 (6 bases). The germline CDR1 and CDR2 sequences are SQVTM and ANQGSEA. The CDR3 runs 14 residues. The germline V and J ends were trimmed by 3 bases and 0 bases, with 12 bases remaining between them. The CDR3 DNA follows: TGCAGCGTTGACGTGGCGGGACCCTCCTACGAGCAGTACTTC. Protein product: CSVDVAGPSYEQYF.

V usage is TRBV9 and J usage is TRBJ2-6, with 9 bases identical to TRBD1. The CDR3 contains 18 residues. The V gene end was trimmed by 0 bases and the J gene end by 2 bases; junction bases not matched to a gene: 6. Per the germline V gene, CDR1 is SGDLS and CDR2 is YYNGEE. CDR3 residues: CASSVVGGQGTGANVLTF. CDR3 sequence (DNA): TGTGCCAGCAGCGTAGTAGGGGGACAGGGAACTGGGGCCAACGTCCTGACTTTC.

The genes are TRBV19 and TRBJ2-7; tentatively, D is TRBD1 (6 bases). The germline CDR1 and CDR2 sequences are LNHDA and SQIVND (reference sequence). Trimming removed 5 bases from V and 4 bases from J, with 18 bases in between. The CDR3 runs to 15 residues. In DNA, the CDR3 is TGTGCCAGTAGTCCATACAGGGATTCTTATTACGAGCAGTACTTC. Protein: CASSPYRDSYYEQYF.

The rearrangement joins TRBV28 to TRBJ2-7, with a possible D match to TRBD2 (6 bases). Germline assignment: CDR1 MDHEN and CDR2 SYDVKM. V lost 6 bases and J lost 3, with 12 bases in between. The CDR3 consists of 13 residues. CDR3 nucleotides: TGTGCCAGCAGAAAGGGCGGGATCTACGAGCAGTACTTC. Translation gives CASRKGGIYEQYF.

The chain recombines TRBV27 with TRBJ2-3; 8 bases are shared with TRBD1. CDR1 and CDR2 from the germline V gene are MNHEY and SMNVEV (reference sequence). The CDR3 has 17 amino acids. The V segment lost 6 bases and the J segment 1 base; nucleotides outside the gene matches: 12. The DNA for the CDR3 is TGTGCCAGCAGCTGGACCGGGACAGGCCCTGGCACAGATACGCAGTATTTT. Protein: CASSWTGTGPGTDTQYF.

The V and J genes are TRBV6-6 and TRBJ2-5; 10 positions match TRBD2. CDR1 and CDR2 from the germline V gene are MNHNY and SVGAGI (reference sequence). This CDR3 has 15 amino acids. The junction had 5 bases not matched to a gene; V was cut back by 6 bases and J by 1 base. CDR3 bases: TGTGCCAGCAGGGCTAGCGGGGGCCCCCAAGAGACCCAGTACTTC. It specifies CASRASGGPQETQYF.